This T cell receptor (beta chain) comes out of a study of T cell repertoires in ileal Crohn's disease. On the study more broadly: Operated complications were stricturing disease (approximately 61%) and penetrating disease (approximately 39%). General study results and limits: Clonal expansions were more frequent in active smokers than non-smokers at surgery.

Notes on this clone: Its matching antigen is unknown.

Sequencing used immunoSEQ multiplex PCR; TCRdb keeps in-frame clones, though not all of them. The sample holds under 7,500 clones, roughly three quarters seen once. Germline V CDR1 and CDR2: SNHLY, FYNNEI. V shed 9 bases and J shed 0 bases, with 9 bases lying between them. CDR3 length: 13 amino acids. Time point of the sample: proximal margin of the surgical specimen (macroscopically non-inflamed). The sequenced sample consisted of ileal tissue. This sequence originates from an adult with Crohn's disease. This chain connects TRBV2 to TRBJ1-3; D uncertain. The CDR3 bases are TGTGCCAGGCGACAAAACTCTGGAAACACCATATATTTT. Amino acid sequence: CARRQNSGNTIYF.